The next 18 T cell receptor beta chains were all read from a single sample in a study of blood T cell repertoires in COVID-19. Libraries were prepared by immunoSEQ multiplex PCR; TCRdb keeps only in-frame clonotypes and omits some of them. The table records approximately 250,000 clones, about 83% of them present only once. Sequencing was performed on peripheral blood. These receptors all stem from a woman aged 80 or older with COVID-19, enrolled during active disease.

The chain has TRBV7-8 and TRBJ2-7; D is perhaps TRBD2 (7 bases). The CDR3 has 15 residues. CDR1 and CDR2 from the germline V gene are SGHVS and FQNEAQ. V was pared by 5 bases and J by 0 bases, with 14 bases between. This CDR3 reads CASSLLGGGSYEQYF. CDR3 coding DNA: TGTGCCAGCAGCCTTCTGGGAGGGGGCTCCTACGAGCAGTACTTC.

The rearrangement links TRBV19 to TRBJ1-5; the match to TRBD1 covers 8 bases. This CDR3 spans 13 amino acids. After removal of 6 bases from V and 5 bases from J, the junction contained 3 bases not matched to a gene. CDR1 is LNHDA, CDR2 SQIVND, per germline (reference sequence). The chain's CDR3 is CASSRTGYQPQHF. The CDR3 coding sequence is TGTGCCAGTAGCCGGACAGGGTATCAGCCCCAGCATTTT.

This chain uses TRBV7-9 with TRBJ1-2, with D tentatively TRBD1 (6 bases). The length of the CDR3 is 15 residues. Germline CDR1 and CDR2: SEHNR and FQNEAQ (reference sequence). Between the trimmed V and J ends, which lost 4 bases and 8 bases, there was a span of 20 bases. The CDR3 region is CASSSLTGTFSGYTF. DNA for the CDR3: TGTGCCAGCAGCTCCTTAACAGGGACCTTTTCGGGCTACACCTTC.

The chain is built from TRBV6-5 and TRBJ1-2; D gene uncertain. The CDR3 contains 11 residues. Germline CDR1 is MNHEY and CDR2 is SVGAGI. Trimming cost V 10 bases and J 8 bases, with 14 bases left between them. CDR3 in amino acids: CATRKYQGYTF. CDR3 DNA: TGTGCCACTCGAAAGTACCAGGGCTACACCTTC.

The chain recombines TRBV5-4 with TRBJ2-2, with 7 nucleotides matching TRBD1. This CDR3 spans 15 amino acids. The ends lost 4 bases at V and 2 bases at J; junction bases unmatched: 5. Germline V lookup: CDR1 SGHNT, CDR2 YYREEE (reference sequence). CDR3 bases: TGTGCCAGCAGCCCCGGGACAGCTAACACCGGGGAGCTGTTTTTT. Residues: CASSPGTANTGELFF.

The rearrangement links TRBV30 to TRBJ1-1; 9 bases fit TRBD1. The CDR3 extends over 12 amino acids. Germline V gene sequence: CDR1 GTSNPN, CDR2 SVGIG (reference sequence). The CDR3 spells CAYRGLYTEAFF. CDR3 nucleotides: TGTGCATACAGGGGGCTCTACACTGAAGCTTTCTTT.

Of note for this clone: Other DNA sequences in this specimen translate into the identical CDR3. CDR3 amino acids: CAISPGQGAYEQYF. The CDR3 region has the DNA TGTGCCATCAGCCCGGGACAGGGGGCCTACGAGCAGTACTTC. This rearrangement joins TRBV10-3 to TRBJ2-7, with 11 positions matching TRBD1. This CDR3 has 14 amino acids. Trimming removed 6 bases from V and 2 bases from J; junction bases left unmatched: 3. Germline CDR1 reads ENHRY; CDR2 reads SYGVKD.

The rearrangement uses TRBV11-2 and TRBJ1-1; the match to TRBD1 covers 7 bases. Germline V gene data show CDR1 as SGHAT and CDR2 as FQNNGV. Germline trimming cut 4 bases from V and 10 bases from J; bases unmatched to any gene: 18. This CDR3 contains 16 residues. CDR3 residues: CASSSGDSRSLFVAFF. The CDR3 DNA sequence: TGTGCCAGCAGCTCGGGGGACAGCCGCTCGCTTTTCGTAGCTTTCTTT.

A word on this clone: Its ends do not fully match the called genes, so a read error is possible. CDR3 DNA: TGTGCCAGCAGCTTATTGGGTGGGACAGGGGTTCAAAATGAAAAACTGTTTTTT. It codes for CASSLLGGTGVQNEKLFF. The rearrangement uses TRBV28 and TRBJ1-4; 10 nucleotides align to TRBD1. The length of the CDR3 is 18 residues. CDR1 MDHEN and CDR2 SYDVKM come from the germline V gene.

The chain carries TRBV6-1 and TRBJ2-1, with a weak D call TRBD1 (6 bases). The CDR3 is 14 amino acids. Germline-derived CDR1 and CDR2 are MNHNS and SASEGT. Trimming took off 0 bases at V and 7 bases at J, with 10 bases between the two ends. The CDR3 protein is CASSEAGRGNEQFF. CDR3 nucleotides: TGTGCCAGCAGTGAAGCGGGCAGGGGTAATGAGCAGTTCTTC.

The rearrangement joins TRBV3-1 (or the pseudogene TRBV3-2) to TRBJ2-2; D is perhaps TRBD2 (5 bases). This CDR3 has 15 amino acids. V dropped 0 bases and J dropped 3 bases, with 8 bases sitting between them. Looked up from germline, CDR1 is LGHDT and CDR2 is YNNKEL (reference sequence). The CDR3 DNA sequence: TGTGCCAGCAGCCAAGATCGGCGGGACACCGGGGAGCTGTTTTTT. This encodes CASSQDRRDTGELFF.

V gene TRBV18 combines with J gene TRBJ1-3, with 8 bases that match TRBD1. The CDR3 extends over 16 amino acids. V shed 4 bases, J shed 0 bases, and the junction held 5 bases outside the gene matches. CDR1 is KGHSH and CDR2 is LQKENI in the germline V gene. In DNA form, the CDR3 reads TGTGCCAGCTCACTGGATACAGGGGGCTCTGGAAACACCATATATTTT. Translated: CASSLDTGGSGNTIYF.

The count of this clone is one. CDR3 DNA sequence: TGTGCCAGCAGTCCCTCCCGGGGGGGCGGCTATGGCTACACCTTC. Its protein product is CASSPSRGGGYGYTF. The chain combines TRBV6-5 with TRBJ1-2; tentative D call: TRBD1 (6 bases). V was trimmed by 5 bases and J by 4 bases, leaving 17 bases between them. The CDR3 consists of 15 residues. Germline V gene data show CDR1 as MNHEY and CDR2 as SVGAGI.

V usage is TRBV19 and J usage is TRBJ1-2; 8 nucleotides align to TRBD1. The CDR3 contains 17 residues. V lost 3 bases, J lost 0 bases, and 9 bases stayed unmatched. Germline assignment: CDR1 LNHDA and CDR2 SQIVND (reference sequence). Written as DNA, the CDR3 is TGTGCCAGTAGTATGGTGACAGGGGCATTGCCTAACTATGGCTACACCTTC. This sequence encodes CASSMVTGALPNYGYTF.

The J gene is TRBJ1-6, the V gene TRBV7-2, with a tentative D call TRBD1 (6 bases). Trimming shortened V by 5 bases and J by 7 bases, and 15 bases separated the two germline ends. Per the germline V gene, CDR1 is SGHTA and CDR2 is FQGNSA. The CDR3 spans 15 residues. The DNA for the CDR3 is TGTGCCAGCAGCCTCGACAGGTGGGGGAATTCACCCCTCCACTTT. Translated, it gives CASSLDRWGNSPLHF.

A single count supports this clone. The rearrangement joins TRBV15 to TRBJ2-2, with 13 bases identical to TRBD2. With 3 bases clipped from V and 6 bases from J, the junction kept 4 bases outside the gene matches. The CDR3 consists of 16 residues. Germline V gene sequence: CDR1 LNHNV, CDR2 YYDKDF (reference sequence). Written as DNA, the CDR3 is TGTGCCACCAGCAGCGGACTAGCGGGGGTCTCCGGGGAGCTGTTTTTT. Amino acid sequence: CATSSGLAGVSGELFF.

Turning to this clone: Different DNA sequences within this sample yield the same CDR3. The CDR3 loop is CASSEQGAGGYTF. CDR3 DNA sequence: TGTGCCAGCAGTGAACAGGGGGCTGGTGGCTACACCTTC. J is TRBJ1-2 and V is TRBV2; 8 bases map to TRBD1. Germline V gene lookup returns CDR1 SNHLY and CDR2 FYNNEI. The CDR3 covers 13 residues. V trimming: 2 bases; J trimming: 7 bases; junction bases outside the gene matches: 3.

The chain uses TRBV29-1 and TRBJ1-1; TRBD1 matches at 9 bases. The CDR3 loop spans 14 amino acids. The germline V gene encodes CDR1 SQVTM and CDR2 ANQGSEA. The junction had 11 bases not matched to a gene; V was cut back by 4 bases and J by 8 bases. CDR3 DNA sequence: TGCAGCGTTGGATGGGGACAGGGTCTCCGAGAAGCTTTCTTT. It yields the protein CSVGWGQGLREAFF.